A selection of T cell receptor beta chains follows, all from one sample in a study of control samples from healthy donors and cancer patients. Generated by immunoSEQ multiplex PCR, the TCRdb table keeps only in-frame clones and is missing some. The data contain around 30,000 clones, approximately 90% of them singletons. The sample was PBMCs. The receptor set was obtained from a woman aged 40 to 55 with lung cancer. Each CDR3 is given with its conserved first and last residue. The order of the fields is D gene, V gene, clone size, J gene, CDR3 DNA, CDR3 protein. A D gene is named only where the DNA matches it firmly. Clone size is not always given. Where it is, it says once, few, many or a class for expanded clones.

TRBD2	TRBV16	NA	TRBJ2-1	TGTGCCAGCAGCCATCAAACTAGCGGGGGGGCCGTTGAGCAGTTCTTC	CASSHQTSGGAVEQFF
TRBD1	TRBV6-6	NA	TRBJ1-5	TGTGCCAGCAGAGATTCAGGACAGGGAGATCAGCCCCAGCATTTT	CASRDSGQGDQPQHF
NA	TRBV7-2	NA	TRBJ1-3	TGTGCCAGCAGCTTAGTAGCGGGGGCTGGAAACACCATATATTTT	CASSLVAGAGNTIYF
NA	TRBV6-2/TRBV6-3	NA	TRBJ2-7	TGTGCCAGCAGTACCGGGCTTCGGGGCAACGAGCAGTACTTC	CASSTGLRGNEQYF
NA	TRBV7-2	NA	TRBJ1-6	TGTGCCAGCAGCTTGGAGGGCGGATTAGCTTCTTCACCCCTCCACTTT	CASSLEGGLASSPLHF
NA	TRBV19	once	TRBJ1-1	TGTGCCAGTAGTATGAACAGGAACACTGAAGCTTTCTTT	CASSMNRNTEAFF
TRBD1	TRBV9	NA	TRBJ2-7	TGTGCCAGCAGCCCGGGAAGGGGGCCCAGGAACTACGAGCAGTACTTC	CASSPGRGPRNYEQYF
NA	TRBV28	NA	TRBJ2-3	TGTGCCAGCAGGACGGCAGATACGCAGTATTTT	CASRTADTQYF
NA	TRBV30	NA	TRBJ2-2	TGTGCCTGGAGTGTACTGCTGGATACCGGGGAGCTGTTTTTT	CAWSVLLDTGELFF
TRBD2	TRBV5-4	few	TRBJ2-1	TGTGCCAGCAGCTCCATTCCCCATGGACTAGCGGGGGACAATGAGCAGTTCTTC	CASSSIPHGLAGDNEQFF
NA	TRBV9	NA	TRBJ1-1	TGTGCCAGCAGCGTAGCAGGGGTCGGCACTGAAGCTTTCTTT	CASSVAGVGTEAFF
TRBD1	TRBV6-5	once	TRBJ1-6	TGTGCCAGCGGGGACAGGGCCAATAATTCACCCCTCCACTTT	CASGDRANNSPLHF
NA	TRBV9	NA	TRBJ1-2	TGTGCCAGCAGCGGACATACGGAACTTAACTATGGCTACACCTTC	CASSGHTELNYGYTF
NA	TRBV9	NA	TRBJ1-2	TGTGCCAGCAGCGTAGGGACTGATAGGGCCTATGGCTGCACCTTC	CASSVGTDRAYGCTF
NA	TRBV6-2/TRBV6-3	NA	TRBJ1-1	TGTGCCAGCAGTCTAGGGATCGCTGAAGCTTTCTTT	CASSLGIAEAFF
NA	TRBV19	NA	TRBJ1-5	TGTGCCAGTACCTTCCCAAGGGCAGGGAGGAGCAATCAGCCCCAGCATTTT	CASTFPRAGRSNQPQHF
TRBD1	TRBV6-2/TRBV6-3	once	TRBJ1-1	TGTGCCAGCAGTTACCGCGGGACAGGTGGGGCTGAAGCTTTCTTT	CASSYRGTGGAEAFF
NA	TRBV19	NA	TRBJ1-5	TGTGCCAGTAGTAGCGAGAGGCACAATCAGCCCCAGCATTTT	CASSSERHNQPQHF
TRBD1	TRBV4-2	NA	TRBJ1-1	TGTGCCAGCAGCCAAGGGGCAGGGGGTTGGTCGAACACTGAAGCTTTCTTT	CASSQGAGGWSNTEAFF
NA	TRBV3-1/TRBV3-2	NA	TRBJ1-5	TGTGCCAGCAGCCTACAGGGCCGGAATCAGCCCCAGCATTTT	CASSLQGRNQPQHF
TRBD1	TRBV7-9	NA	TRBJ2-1	TGTGCCAGCAGCTGGCCGACAGGGCCCAATGAGCAGTTCTTC	CASSWPTGPNEQFF
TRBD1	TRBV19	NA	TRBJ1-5	TGTGCCAGTAGTTTTACAGGGGGCCGAGAGCAGCCCCAGCATTTT	CASSFTGGREQPQHF
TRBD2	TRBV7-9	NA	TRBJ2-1	TGTGCCAGCACCTTGGCGGGGGGGAATGAGCAGTTCTTC	CASTLAGGNEQFF
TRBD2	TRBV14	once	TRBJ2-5	TGTGCCAGCAGCCAACTAGCGGGGGGAGAGACCCAGTACTTC	CASSQLAGGETQYF
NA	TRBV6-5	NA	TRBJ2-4	TGTGCCAGCCAGAGGACGGTAGCCAAAAACATTCAGTACTTC	CASQRTVAKNIQYF
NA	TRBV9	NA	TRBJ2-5	TGTGCCAGCAGCGTAGGAGGCAGGCCCCAAGAGACCCAGTACTTC	CASSVGGRPQETQYF
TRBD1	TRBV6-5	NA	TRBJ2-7	TGTGCCAGCTCATATGGGGGACAGGGCTACGAGCAGTACTTC	CASSYGGQGYEQYF
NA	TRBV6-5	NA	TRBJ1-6	TGTGCCACCGGGGTAAGGGATTCACCCCTCCACTTT	CATGVRDSPLHF
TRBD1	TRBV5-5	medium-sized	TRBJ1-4	TGTGCCAGCAGCTGGACAGGGTCAACTAATGAAAAACTGTTTTTT	CASSWTGSTNEKLFF
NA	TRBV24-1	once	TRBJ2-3	TGTGCCACCAGTGGGGGGGAGACAGATACGCAGTATTTT	CATSGGETDTQYF
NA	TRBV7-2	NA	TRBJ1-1	TGTGCCAGCAGCTTAGATTTGGGAGCACTTACTCAAGCTTTCTTT	CASSLDLGALTQAFF
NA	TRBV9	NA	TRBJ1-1	TGTGCCAGCAGCCTCAGAATGAACACTGAAGCTTTCTTT	CASSLRMNTEAFF
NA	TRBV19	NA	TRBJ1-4	TGTGCCAGTAGTATAGGCCAGGGCTTGGAAAAACTGTTTTTT	CASSIGQGLEKLFF